These 20 T cell receptor beta chains share one sample of origin, sequenced in a study of blood T cell repertoires in COVID-19. Libraries were prepared by immunoSEQ multiplex PCR; TCRdb keeps only in-frame clonotypes and omits some of them. The table records approximately 390,000 clones, roughly 88% of them present only once. Sequencing was done on a sample of PBMCs or T cells enriched from blood (not recorded which). These receptors were taken from a woman between 40 and 50 years old with acute COVID-19.

The chain employs TRBV7-6 and TRBJ1-5; D is undetermined. In germline, CDR1 is SGHVS, CDR2 FNYEAQ. CDR3 length equals 14 residues. Trimming shortened V by 1 base and J by 4 bases, and 8 bases separated the two germline ends. CDR3 nucleotides: TGTGCCAGCAGCTTAGAAGCGGGAAATCAGCCCCAGCATTTT. Protein: CASSLEAGNQPQHF.

This chain joins TRBV3-1 (or the pseudogene TRBV3-2) and TRBJ1-2; D uncertain. V was shortened by 2 bases and J by 7 bases, with 8 bases between the two germline ends. Germline CDR1 reads LGHDT; CDR2 reads YNNKEL (reference sequence). CDR3 length: 12 amino acids. CDR3 in amino acids: CASSQHGSGYTF. CDR3 coding DNA: TGTGCCAGCAGCCAACATGGCTCTGGCTACACCTTC.

The V gene is TRBV27, the J gene TRBJ1-1; no definite D call. The germline V and J ends were trimmed by 3 bases and 5 bases, with 7 bases remaining between them. Germline V gene lookup returns CDR1 MNHEY and CDR2 SMNVEV (reference sequence). The CDR3 is made up of 12 amino acids. CDR3 sequence: CASSFSNTEAFF. CDR3 coding DNA: TGTGCCAGCAGTTTTTCCAATACTGAAGCTTTCTTT.

Here the CDR3 reads CASKDRAGNTIYF. In nucleotides, the CDR3 is TGTGCCAGTAAGGACAGGGCTGGAAACACCATATATTTT. This rearrangement joins TRBV27 to TRBJ1-3, with 8 nucleotides matching TRBD1. J gave up 2 bases and V 9 bases, and 3 bases lay outside the gene matches. CDR3 length: 13 residues. The germline V gene has CDR1 MNHEY and CDR2 SMNVEV (reference sequence).

This chain uses TRBV29-1 with TRBJ1-1; perhaps TRBD1 as D (5 bases). The CDR3 extends over 14 amino acids. V dropped 4 bases and J dropped 2 bases, with 14 bases sitting between them. The germline CDR1 and CDR2 sequences are SQVTM and ANQGSEA. The CDR3 here is CSVAKTGGNTEAFF. In nucleotides, the CDR3 is TGCAGCGTTGCTAAAACCGGGGGAAACACTGAAGCTTTCTTT.

The chain recombines TRBV2 with TRBJ1-5; 8 bases are shared with TRBD1. This CDR3 has 15 amino acids. V lost 6 bases and J lost 3; bases outside the gene matches: 7. Germline loops: CDR1 SNHLY, CDR2 FYNNEI. The chain's CDR3 is CASRIQGAINQPQHF. DNA for the CDR3: TGTGCCAGCAGAATCCAGGGGGCTATCAATCAGCCCCAGCATTTT.

The CDR3 nucleotides read TGCGCCAGCAGCCAGGAAGTAAAGATGCTAGGTCAGCCCCAGCATTTT. Translated, it gives CASSQEVKMLGQPQHF. This chain joins TRBV4-1 and TRBJ1-5; D not resolved. The CDR3 is 16 residues long. The V and J ends lost 3 bases and 6 bases respectively, with 18 bases between them. Germline-derived CDR1 and CDR2 are MGHRA and YSYEKL.

The genes are TRBV20-1 and TRBJ2-3, with 13 bases matching TRBD2. The germline CDR1 and CDR2 sequences are DFQATT and SNEGSKA (reference sequence). This CDR3 comprises 16 residues. V was pared by 3 bases and J by 3 bases, with 6 bases of the junction left unmatched. The CDR3 sequence: CSASGLAGERTDTQYF. Written as DNA, the CDR3 is TGCAGTGCTAGTGGACTAGCGGGGGAGAGAACAGATACGCAGTATTTT.

The rearrangement links TRBV3-1 (or the pseudogene TRBV3-2) to TRBJ1-2; weak D call: TRBD1 (6 bases). CDR1 and CDR2 from the germline V gene are LGHDT and YNNKEL (reference sequence). V lost 4 bases and J lost 4, with 7 bases in between. CDR3 length: 12 residues. For the CDR3, the DNA is TGTGCCAGCAGCCGGACAGTCTATGGCTACACCTTC. Protein product: CASSRTVYGYTF.

This chain uses TRBV11-2 with TRBJ1-6; D possibly corresponds to TRBD1 (5 bases). Trimming removed 0 bases from V and 0 bases from J, with 9 bases in between. CDR1 is SGHAT, CDR2 FQNNGV, per germline. This CDR3 has 17 residues. The CDR3 reads CASSLDGGSSYNSPLHF. The CDR3 DNA follows: TGTGCCAGCAGCTTAGATGGGGGGAGCTCCTATAATTCACCCCTCCACTTT.

V gene TRBV27 combines with J gene TRBJ1-5; possibly TRBD1 for D (5 bases). Trimming stripped 1 base from V and 8 bases from J, with 12 bases between. The CDR3 sequence is 14 residues long. Germline V lookup: CDR1 MNHEY, CDR2 SMNVEV (reference sequence). CDR3 sequence reads: CASSLLAGMEPQHF. In DNA form, the CDR3 reads TGTGCCAGCAGTTTATTGGCAGGGATGGAGCCCCAGCATTTT.

The rearrangement links TRBV4-1 to TRBJ1-1; D gene ambiguous. V was cut by 0 bases and J by 6 bases, with 14 bases left in between. The CDR3 loop spans 15 amino acids. Germline CDR1 MGHRA, CDR2 YSYEKL. CDR3 nucleotides: TGCGCCAGCAGCCAAGACCCGGACTTAGTCCCTGAAGCTTTCTTT. Its translation: CASSQDPDLVPEAFF.

The CDR3: CASSEQGTLSPLHF. In DNA form, the CDR3 reads TGTGCCAGCAGCGAACAGGGAACGCTCTCACCCCTCCACTTT. The V gene is TRBV9, the J gene TRBJ1-6; TRBD1 is a possible D gene (6 bases). V lost 3 bases and J 10 bases, leaving 14 bases between the germline ends. This CDR3 region has 14 residues. CDR1 and CDR2 (germline): SGDLS, YYNGEE.

This chain connects TRBV6-5 to TRBJ1-5; D gene uncertain. Germline CDR1 reads MNHEY; CDR2 reads SVGAGI. Deletions cut 7 bases from V and 3 bases from J, with 7 bases between. The CDR3 is 12 amino acids. The CDR3 sequence is CASKQSNQPQHF. Here the CDR3 DNA reads TGTGCCAGCAAGCAATCCAATCAGCCCCAGCATTTT.

This clone showed up just a few times. The chain joins TRBV19 to TRBJ1-6; 8 nucleotides line up with TRBD1. V dropped 6 bases and J dropped 10; count of bases not matched to a gene: 11. Germline assignment: CDR1 LNHDA and CDR2 SQIVND (reference sequence). The CDR3 contains 15 residues. Here the CDR3 reads CASSTGQGMGSPLHF. CDR3 sequence (DNA): TGTGCCAGTAGCACCGGACAGGGAATGGGGTCACCCCTCCACTTT.

This chain connects TRBV2 to TRBJ1-1, with D maybe TRBD1 (5 bases). There are 10 residues in the CDR3. With 7 bases removed from V and 7 bases from J, the gap between germline ends came to 7 bases. Looked up from germline, CDR1 is SNHLY and CDR2 is FYNNEI. CDR3 sequence (DNA): TGTGCCAGCATGGGGCTTGAAGCTTTCTTT. The encoded protein is CASMGLEAFF.

V gene TRBV11-2 combines with J gene TRBJ1-6, with D unresolved. Trimming removed 3 bases at V and 9 bases at J, with 15 bases between. Germline CDR1 SGHAT, CDR2 FQNNGV. CDR3 length: 15 residues. The CDR3 protein is CASSLGAEGSSPLHF. The CDR3 nucleotides read TGTGCCAGCAGCTTGGGAGCGGAAGGCAGTTCACCCCTCCACTTT.

As for this clone: The sample holds other DNA sequences that translate to the same CDR3. The CDR3 nucleotides read TGTGCCAGTAGTATTCAGGGCAACACTGAAGCTTTCTTT. Its protein product is CASSIQGNTEAFF. V is TRBV19 and J is TRBJ1-1; D perhaps matches TRBD1 (5 bases). Deletions cut 3 bases from V and 2 bases from J, with 7 bases between. The CDR3 has 13 residues. Per germline, CDR1 LNHDA and CDR2 SQIVND (reference sequence).

The chain joins TRBV19 to TRBJ1-5; 8 bases match TRBD1. This CDR3 is 13 amino acids long. The germline gives CDR1 LNHDA, CDR2 SQIVND (reference sequence). With V trimmed by 8 bases and J by 5 bases, 5 bases remained unmatched. This CDR3 is CASGQGDYQPQHF. Written as DNA, the CDR3 is TGTGCCAGTGGACAGGGAGATTATCAGCCCCAGCATTTT.

The V gene is TRBV5-4, the J gene TRBJ1-2; 7 bases align to TRBD1. V shed 4 bases, J shed 7 bases, and the junction held 13 bases outside the gene matches. CDR1 is SGHNT and CDR2 is YYREEE in the germline V gene (reference sequence). This CDR3 has 15 residues. CDR3 DNA: TGTGCCAGCAGCGGTCCGCTGAGGGGGCGGGGTGGCTACACCTTC. Translating gives CASSGPLRGRGGYTF.